The 10 T cell receptor beta chains reported below all come from one sample, sequenced in a study of blood T cells in healthy people across ages. Alongside a J-beta primer mix, a sample-barcoded 5' primer served in a second PCR lasting about 6 to 11 cycles. TCRdb re-analysed the 5' RACE reads in MiXCR, keeping a single row per CDR3 protein. Among about 1.6 million distinct CDR3 sequences listed, roughly 32% were seen once. Input material: blood. All receptors come from a woman in her 30s in good health.

This chain links TRBV4-2 with TRBJ2-1, with 10 bases aligning to TRBD1. Trimming at V came to 4 bases and at J to 9 bases, leaving 9 bases not matched to a gene. Germline V gene sequence: CDR1 LGHNA, CDR2 YNFKEQ. The CDR3 is 15 amino acids. The CDR3 bases are TGTGCCAGCAGCCCATTCGGGACAGGGGATTCTGAGCAGTTCTTC. Translating gives CASSPFGTGDSEQFF.

This clonotype was seen more than once but under ten times. This chain joins TRBV3-1 and TRBJ1-5; D perhaps matches TRBD1 (5 bases). The CDR3 length is 16 residues. The V end lost 1 base, the J end lost 5 bases, and 15 bases lay between the germline ends. The V gene's germline CDR1 is LGHDT and CDR2 YNNKEL (reference sequence). CDR3 protein: CASSQGGRVDYQPQHF. DNA for the CDR3: TGTGCCAGCAGCCAAGGGGGCCGAGTCGATTATCAGCCCCAGCATTTT.

This clonotype was detected many times. At one boundary the junction diverges from the germline segment, which might be a read error. This chain joins TRBV5-1 and TRBJ2-1, with 10 bases that match TRBD2. The CDR3 totals 15 residues. Germline CDR1 SGHRS, CDR2 YFSETQ. The CDR3 region is CASSWSGGAYNEQFF. The CDR3 nucleotides read TGTGCCAGCAGCTGGAGCGGGGGGGCCTACAATGAGCAGTTCTTC.

This chain links TRBV4-2 with TRBJ1-2; TRBD1 might be the D (5 bases). This CDR3 has 14 amino acids. The V gene lost 4 bases and the J gene lost 4 bases, with 13 bases spanning the gap. The germline gives CDR1 LGHNA, CDR2 YNFKEQ. This CDR3 is CASSPHGGGYGYTF. For the CDR3, the DNA is TGTGCCAGCAGCCCCCATGGGGGAGGCTATGGCTACACCTTC.

The rearrangement joins TRBV10-1 to TRBJ2-4; D ambiguous. Gene TRBJ2-5 matches the end of the DNA better, so the J call may be wrong. The CDR3 length is 16 residues. Looked up from germline, CDR1 is WNHNN and CDR2 is SYGVQD (reference sequence). The chain's CDR3 is CASSEFGQTRQETQYF. The CDR3 DNA sequence: TGCGCCAGCAGTGAGTTCGGGCAGACGCGGCAAGAGACCCAGTACTTC.

The chain couples TRBV5-1 to TRBJ2-7, with 9 bases that match TRBD2. Trimming cost V 2 bases and J 6 bases; bases outside gene matches: 6. The V gene's germline CDR1 is SGHRS and CDR2 YFSETQ. The CDR3 spans 14 residues. This CDR3 is CASSFRAGGGEQYF. The CDR3 region has the DNA TGCGCCAGCAGCTTCAGAGCGGGAGGCGGCGAGCAGTACTTC.

This clonotype was detected only a few times. The rearrangement uses TRBV20-1 and TRBJ2-7; 9 bases agree with TRBD2. Unmatched junction bases numbered 9, after V lost 0 bases and J lost 6 bases. The length of the CDR3 is 15 residues. Germline-derived CDR1 and CDR2 are DFQATT and SNEGSKA (reference sequence). CDR3 protein: CSARDVAGGLFEQYF. Written as DNA, the CDR3 is TGCAGTGCTAGAGATGTGGCGGGAGGGCTGTTCGAGCAGTACTTC.

The chain recombines TRBV6-5 with TRBJ2-1; a possible D gene is TRBD1 (5 bases). The CDR3 is made up of 13 amino acids. Trimming removed 2 bases at V and 8 bases at J, with 10 bases between. In germline, CDR1 is MNHEY, CDR2 SVGAGI. In DNA, the CDR3 is TGTGCCAGCAGTTACCCGAGCAGGGATGAGCAGTTCTTC. Translation: CASSYPSRDEQFF.

There are a few counts of this clonotype. The V and J genes are TRBV6-2 or TRBV6-3 and TRBJ2-1; 7 bases match TRBD1. Per germline, CDR1 MNHEY and CDR2 SVGEGT. After removal of 0 bases from V and 6 bases from J, the junction contained 8 bases not matched to a gene. This CDR3 spans 16 amino acids. CDR3: CASSYSRQGRVNEQFF. The CDR3 nucleotides are TGTGCCAGCAGTTACTCCCGACAGGGAAGGGTCAATGAGCAGTTCTTC.

This CDR3 reads CSASRASGTNNEQFF. CDR3 bases: TGCAGTGCTAGTAGAGCCAGCGGGACAAACAATGAGCAGTTCTTC. The chain uses TRBV20-1 and TRBJ2-1; weak D call: TRBD2 (7 bases). The CDR3 sequence is 15 residues long. Looked up from germline, CDR1 is DFQATT and CDR2 is SNEGSKA (reference sequence). V was cut by 3 bases and J by 5 bases, with 17 bases left in between.